This T cell receptor beta chain emerged from a study of blood T cell repertoires in COVID-19. Looking at the study overall: The study drew acute and convalescent COVID-19 samples from the United States, Italy and Spain.

Germline CDR1 KGHDR, CDR2 SFDVKD. Trimming shortened V by 3 bases and J by 6 bases, and 8 bases separated the two germline ends. The CDR3 runs 13 residues. Authors' data handling: By means of reference gene primer amplification, nucleated cell counts were estimated. Assay: immunoSEQ multiplex PCR; the TCRdb copy retains only in-frame clones and omits some. V, J and clone size derive from that table, while D and trimming were established from the DNA sequence. The sample consists of some 85,000 clones, over 60% of them appearing once. This receptor was identified in a human donor in a cohort sampled during active COVID-19. The specimen was peripheral blood. The chain combines TRBV24-1 with TRBJ1-5, with D perhaps TRBD1 (5 bases). The CDR3 sequence: CATSDTGVQPQHF. CDR3 in DNA: TGTGCCACCAGTGATACGGGGGTTCAGCCCCAGCATTTT.